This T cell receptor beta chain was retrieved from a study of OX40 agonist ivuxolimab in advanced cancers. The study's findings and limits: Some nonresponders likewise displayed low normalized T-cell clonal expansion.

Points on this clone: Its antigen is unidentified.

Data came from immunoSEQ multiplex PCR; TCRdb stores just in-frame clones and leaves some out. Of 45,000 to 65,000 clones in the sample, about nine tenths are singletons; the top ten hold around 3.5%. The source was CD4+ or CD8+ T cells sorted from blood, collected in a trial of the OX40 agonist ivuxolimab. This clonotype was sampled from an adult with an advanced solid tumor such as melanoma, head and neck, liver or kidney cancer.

The CDR3 sequence is CASSYAWGRDQPQHF. In DNA form, the CDR3 reads TGTGCCAGCAGTTACGCCTGGGGGCGCGATCAGCCCCAGCATTTT. The rearrangement links TRBV6-6 to TRBJ1-5; possible D gene TRBD1, 6 bases. Trimming took 2 bases from V and 5 from J, leaving 13 bases between them. Looked up from germline, CDR1 is MNHNY and CDR2 is SVGAGI (reference sequence). This CDR3 is built from 15 residues.